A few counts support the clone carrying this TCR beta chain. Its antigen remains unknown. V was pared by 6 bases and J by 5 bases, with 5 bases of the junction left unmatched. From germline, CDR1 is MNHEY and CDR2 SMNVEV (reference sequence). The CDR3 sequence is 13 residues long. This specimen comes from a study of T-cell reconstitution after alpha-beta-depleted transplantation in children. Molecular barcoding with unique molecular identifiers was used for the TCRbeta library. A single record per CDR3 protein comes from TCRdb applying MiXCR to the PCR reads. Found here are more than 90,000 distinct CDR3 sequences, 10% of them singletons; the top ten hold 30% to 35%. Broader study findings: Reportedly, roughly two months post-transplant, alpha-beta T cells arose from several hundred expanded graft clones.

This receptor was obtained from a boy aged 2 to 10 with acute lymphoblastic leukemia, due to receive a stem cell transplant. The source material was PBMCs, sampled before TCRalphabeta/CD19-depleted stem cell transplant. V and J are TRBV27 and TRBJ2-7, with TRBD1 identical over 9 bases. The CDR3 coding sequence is TGTGCCAGCAGGGGACAGGGCGGAAACGAGCAGTACTTC. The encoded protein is CASRGQGGNEQYF.